These 27 T cell receptor beta chains came from one sample sequenced in a study of T cells in Graves' hyperthyroidism and ophthalmopathy. RNA transcripts served as the template for amplifying TCR beta CDR3 regions. The primer set for the first-round RT-PCR of the TCR CDR3 was HTBI. TCRdb re-derived calls from the multiplex PCR reads in MiXCR, one entry per CDR3 protein. Of around 520,000 distinct CDR3 sequences listed, 14% were seen once; the top ten hold approximately 15%. Sequencing was performed on blood. These receptors were taken from a woman between 40 and 55 years old with Graves' hyperthyroidism.

V and J are TRBV28 and TRBJ2-2; 11 positions agree with TRBD2. This CDR3 region has 16 residues. The germline gives CDR1 MDHEN, CDR2 SYDVKM. The V and J ends lost 2 bases and 7 bases, in that order; junction bases with no gene match: 6. The CDR3 nucleotides read TGTGCCAGCAGTTTACCGCTAGCGGGAGGTTTCGGGGAGCTGTTTTTT. Its protein is CASSLPLAGGFGELFF.

This clonotype was seen ten or more times. V gene TRBV28 combines with J gene TRBJ2-2; 10 nucleotides match TRBD2. J gave up 4 bases and V 2 bases, and 10 bases lay outside the gene matches. There are 18 residues in the CDR3. Germline lookup yields CDR1 MDHEN and CDR2 SYDVKM. This CDR3 reads CASSLVGSGRRGTGELFF. CDR3 DNA sequence: TGTGCCAGCAGTTTAGTCGGTAGCGGGAGGCGGGGCACCGGGGAGCTGTTTTTT.

This clonotype was recorded at least ten times. The rearrangement uses TRBV30 and TRBJ2-1, with 9 bases lining up with TRBD2. This CDR3 has 13 amino acids. Germline CDR1 GTSNPN, CDR2 SVGIG (reference sequence). V trimming: 5 bases; J trimming: 9 bases; junction bases outside the gene matches: 8. This CDR3 reads CAWGRGTSSEQFF. Written as DNA, the CDR3 is TGTGCCTGGGGGCGCGGGACTAGCTCTGAGCAGTTCTTC.

The V call is TRBV5-1, the J call TRBJ2-1, with TRBD1 matching over 7 bases. From germline, CDR1 is SGHRS and CDR2 YFSETQ. CDR3 length equals 14 residues. J was trimmed by 6 bases and V by 4 bases; bases with no gene match: 7. The CDR3 DNA follows: TGCGCCAGCAGCCAACCGGGACAGCCCAATGAGCAGTTCTTC. Its translation: CASSQPGQPNEQFF.

This clonotype was observed many times. The genes are TRBV3-1 and TRBJ1-1; D perhaps matches TRBD1 (6 bases). The CDR3 covers 13 residues. In germline, CDR1 is LGHDT, CDR2 YNNKEL (reference sequence). V shed 4 bases and J shed 7 bases, with 13 bases lying between them. The CDR3 DNA sequence: TGTGCCAGCAGCCTACGAACGGACAGTGAAGCTTTCTTT. Amino acids: CASSLRTDSEAFF.

This sequence joins TRBV5-4 and TRBJ2-1, with D unclear. Germline CDR1 is SGHNT and CDR2 is YYREEE (reference sequence). Deletions cut 2 bases from V and 8 bases from J, with 5 bases between. CDR3 length: 11 residues. The CDR3 nucleotides are TGTGCCAGCAGCTTTAATTATGAGCAGTTCTTC. Its protein is CASSFNYEQFF. The complete variable domain, with remaining parts taken from reference TRBV5-4 and TRBJ2-1, reads ETGVTQSPTHLIKTRGQQVTLRCSSQSGHNTVSWYQQALGQGPQFIFQYYREEENGRGNFPPRFSGLQFPNYSSELNVNALELDDSALYLCASSFNYEQFFGPGTRLTVL.

This clonotype appeared many times. The chain joins TRBV7-2 to TRBJ2-2; a weak D match, TRBD2 (5 bases). Per the germline V gene, CDR1 is SGHTA and CDR2 is FQGNSA. The CDR3 runs to 13 residues. V was pared by 4 bases and J by 6 bases, with 9 bases between. The CDR3 reads CASSYTSSGELFF. CDR3 DNA sequence: TGTGCCAGCAGCTATACTAGTTCCGGGGAGCTGTTTTTT.

This rearrangement joins TRBV27 to TRBJ2-3; TRBD1 aligns across 7 bases. Germline-derived CDR1 and CDR2 are MNHEY and SMNVEV (reference sequence). The CDR3 has 14 residues. With V trimmed by 2 bases and J by 4 bases, 3 bases remained unmatched. CDR3 sequence reads: CASSLSGQADTQYF. DNA of the CDR3: TGTGCCAGCAGTTTAAGCGGACAGGCAGATACGCAGTATTTT.

This clonotype was counted many times. The chain joins TRBV7-2 to TRBJ1-1, with 12 positions matching TRBD1. The CDR3 sequence is 16 residues long. Germline CDR1 and CDR2: SGHTA and FQGNSA. The V segment lost 5 bases and the J segment 5 bases; nucleotides outside the gene matches: 9. DNA for the CDR3: TGTGCCAGCAGCGAGCCGGGACAGGGGGCAAGAACTGAAGCTTTCTTT. This encodes CASSEPGQGARTEAFF. The variable domain in full, with the rest retrieved from reference TRBV7-2 and TRBJ1-1, is GAGVSQSPSNKVTEKGKDVELRCDPISGHTALYWYRQSLGQGLEFLIYFQGNSAPDKSGLPSDRFSAERTGGSVSTLTIQRTQQEDSAVYLCASSEPGQGARTEAFFGQGTRLTVV.

This clonotype appeared a few times. The chain recombines TRBV11-2 with TRBJ2-7, with 7 bases that match TRBD1. J lost 5 bases, V lost 1 base, and 8 bases had no gene match. CDR1 is SGHAT and CDR2 is FQNNGV in the germline V gene. The CDR3 sequence is 15 residues long. CDR3 in DNA: TGTGCCAGCAGCTTAGGGGCAGGGGGTCGACACGAGCAGTACTTC. The encoded protein is CASSLGAGGRHEQYF.

In its sample, this clonotype was seen many times. The chain recombines TRBV30 with TRBJ2-3, with 9 bases fitting TRBD2. V lost 3 bases to trimming and J lost 4 bases; unmatched junction nucleotides: 2. The CDR3 length is 13 residues. The germline V gene has CDR1 GTSNPN and CDR2 SVGIG (reference sequence). CDR3 residues: CAWRLAGADTQYF. The CDR3 nucleotides are TGTGCCTGGAGACTAGCGGGCGCAGATACGCAGTATTTT.

This clonotype occurred many times. This chain connects TRBV27 to TRBJ2-5; 13 positions agree with TRBD2. The germline V gene encodes CDR1 MNHEY and CDR2 SMNVEV (reference sequence). This CDR3 is 16 amino acids long. The J segment lost 5 bases and the V segment lost 5 bases, leaving 8 bases of the junction unmatched. DNA for the CDR3: TGTGCCAGCAGTACGGGACTAGCGGGAACGGGGGAGACCCAGTACTTC. This translates into CASSTGLAGTGETQYF.

This clonotype was seen a handful of times. V and J are TRBV4-2 and TRBJ2-3; 7 bases match TRBD2. V shed 0 bases and J 5 bases; nucleotides not matched to a gene: 11. The CDR3 length is 17 residues. CDR1 LGHNA and CDR2 YNFKEQ come from the germline V gene. CDR3 nucleotides: TGTGCCAGCAGCCAAGAAGGGCGGGGGAGGCAAGGAGATACGCAGTATTTT. It is translated as CASSQEGRGRQGDTQYF.

The genes are TRBV12-3 or TRBV12-4 and TRBJ2-5; a weak D match, TRBD1 (6 bases). The CDR3 runs 15 residues. Trimming took off 2 bases at V and 4 bases at J, with 14 bases between the two ends. CDR3 residues: CASSLLGQSLETQYF. The DNA of the CDR3 is TGTGCCAGCAGTTTACTCGGACAGAGCTTAGAGACCCAGTACTTC.

At least ten counts were recorded for this clonotype. The chain links TRBV24-1 to TRBJ2-5; D not resolved. This CDR3 has 13 amino acids. Germline V gene data show CDR1 as KGHDR and CDR2 as SFDVKD. The germline V and J ends were trimmed by 3 bases and 5 bases, with 9 bases remaining between them. For the CDR3, the DNA is TGTGCCACCAGTGATGGCAGCCGGGAGACCCAGTACTTC. Translation: CATSDGSRETQYF.

This clonotype has ten or more counts. This chain joins TRBV7-3 and TRBJ2-1; D perhaps matches TRBD2 (5 bases). This CDR3 spans 12 amino acids. V was shortened by 5 bases and J by 7 bases, with 9 bases between the two germline ends. Germline V gene data show CDR1 as SGHTA and CDR2 as FQGTGA. The CDR3 is CASSHSANEQFF. The CDR3 coding sequence is TGTGCCAGCAGCCATAGCGCGAATGAGCAGTTCTTC. The whole variable domain, filled in from reference TRBV7-3 and TRBJ2-1, reads GAGVSQTPSNKVTEKGKYVELRCDPISGHTALYWYRQSLGQGPEFLIYFQGTGAADDSGLPNDRFFAVRPEGSVSTLKIQRTERGDSAVYLCASSHSANEQFFGPGTRLTVL.

In its sample, this clonotype was seen many times. The chain carries TRBV27 and TRBJ1-1; no firm D call. There are 12 residues in the CDR3. CDR1 is MNHEY, CDR2 SMNVEV, per germline (reference sequence). Deletions cut 6 bases from V and 5 bases from J, with 10 bases between. CDR3 sequence (DNA): TGTGCCAGCAGATCCGTTCTGACTGAAGCTTTCTTT. It is translated as CASRSVLTEAFF.

This clonotype was detected many times. The chain couples TRBV6-5 to TRBJ2-7; 7 bases are shared with TRBD2. CDR3 length: 17 amino acids. Germline assignment: CDR1 MNHEY and CDR2 SVGAGI. After removal of 4 bases from V and 2 bases from J, the junction contained 14 bases not matched to a gene. The CDR3 coding sequence is TGTGCCAGCAGTTCCTCGACCTTTGAGGGAGGGCCCTACGAGCAGTACTTC. Protein product: CASSSSTFEGGPYEQYF.

About this clonotype itself: Given a much more abundant clone one base away, this may be a read error. CDR3 loop: CTSSFDGRAVETQYF. The CDR3 nucleotides read TGCACCAGCAGCTTCGACGGGAGGGCCGTTGAGACCCAGTACTTC. The V gene is TRBV5-1, the J gene TRBJ2-5, with 8 bases matching TRBD2. CDR1 SGHRS and CDR2 YFSETQ come from the germline V gene. The CDR3 length is 15 residues.

DNA of the CDR3: TGTGCCAGCAGCGTAGCTCCAACCACTGCCCCCAATGAGCAGTTCTTC. Translation: CASSVAPTTAPNEQFF. The chain recombines TRBV9 with TRBJ2-1; D unresolved. The germline V and J ends were trimmed by 0 bases and 6 bases, with 16 bases remaining between them. There are 16 residues in the CDR3. The V gene's germline CDR1 is SGDLS and CDR2 YYNGEE. Variable domain in full (rest from reference TRBV9 and TRBJ2-1): DSGVTQTPKHLITATGQRVTLRCSPRSGDLSVYWYQQSLDQGLQFLIQYYNGEERAKGNILERFSAQQFPDLHSELNLSSLELGDSALYFCASSVAPTTAPNEQFFGPGTRLTVL.

This clonotype has just a few counts. J is TRBJ2-3 and V is TRBV4-1; D is unclear. CDR3 length: 16 residues. Trimming shortened V by 4 bases and J by 1 base, and 15 bases separated the two germline ends. Germline V CDR1 and CDR2: MGHRA, YSYEKL. CDR3 amino acids: CASSPTSTYGTDTQYF. In nucleotides, the CDR3 is TGCGCCAGCAGCCCTACTTCTACTTACGGCACAGATACGCAGTATTTT.

This clonotype was seen repeatedly, ten times or more. The rearrangement uses TRBV3-1 and TRBJ1-2; 8 bases fit TRBD1. The junction had 4 bases not matched to a gene; V was cut back by 2 bases and J by 2 bases. The CDR3 has 15 amino acids. From germline, CDR1 is LGHDT and CDR2 YNNKEL (reference sequence). The CDR3 DNA sequence: TGTGCCAGCAGCCAACCCGGACAGGGCAACTATGGCTACACCTTC. This encodes CASSQPGQGNYGYTF.

This clonotype was seen many times. The gene calls are TRBV7-8 and TRBJ2-5; D is ambiguous. The CDR3 covers 14 residues. The V end lost 0 bases, the J end lost 5 bases, and 10 bases lay between the germline ends. Germline-derived CDR1 and CDR2 are SGHVS and FQNEAQ. CDR3 bases: TGTGCCAGCAGCTTAGCGACCTTTGGGGAGACCCAGTACTTC. Protein: CASSLATFGETQYF. The full variable domain, with the rest looked up from reference TRBV7-8 and TRBJ2-5, is GAGVSQSPRYKVAKRGQDVALRCDPISGHVSLFWYQQALGQGPEFLTYFQNEAQLDKSGLPSDRFFAERPEGSVSTLKIQRTQQEDSAVYLCASSLATFGETQYFGPGTRLLVL.

The table lists this clonotype with many counts. This rearrangement joins TRBV2 to TRBJ2-2; D gene uncertain. The CDR3 covers 14 residues. CDR1 SNHLY and CDR2 FYNNEI come from the germline V gene. Trimming left V 6 bases short and J 0 bases short, with 8 bases between. In DNA form, the CDR3 reads TGTGCCAGCAGCTATCCGGCGAACACCGGGGAGCTGTTTTTT. Translation: CASSYPANTGELFF.

This sequence joins TRBV5-1 and TRBJ1-1; 8 bases match TRBD1. CDR1 is SGHRS, CDR2 YFSETQ, per germline. The trim removed 1 base at V and 3 bases at J, leaving 5 bases unmatched. CDR3 length equals 15 residues. The CDR3 DNA reads TGCGCCAGCAGCTTGCCCCCGACAGGGGACACTGAAGCTTTCTTT. Amino acids: CASSLPPTGDTEAFF.

This clonotype appeared a few times. The chain recombines TRBV19 with TRBJ1-1; TRBD1 might be the D (5 bases). The CDR3 has 11 residues. Germline V gene sequence: CDR1 LNHDA, CDR2 SQIVND (reference sequence). V gave up 9 bases and J gave up 6 bases, with 11 bases separating them. The CDR3 sequence is CASIQVPEAFF. CDR3 nucleotide sequence: TGTGCCAGCATACAGGTCCCTGAAGCTTTCTTT. Together with reference TRBV19 and TRBJ1-1, the CDR3 gives the full variable domain: DGGITQSPKYLFRKEGQNVTLSCEQNLNHDAMYWYRQDPGQGLRLIYYSQIVNDFQKGDIAEGYSVSREKKESFPLTVTSAQKNPTAFYLCASIQVPEAFFGQGTRLTVV.

This clonotype appeared many times. CDR3 DNA sequence: TGTGCCAGCAGCTTAGGGGGGACCGCGAACACCGGGGAGCTGTTTTTT. Protein product: CASSLGGTANTGELFF. The chain has TRBV11-3 and TRBJ2-2; possibly TRBD1 or TRBD2 for D (5 bases each). The CDR3 sequence is 16 residues long. The V gene's germline CDR1 is SGHNT and CDR2 YENEEA. The V and J ends lost 1 base and 0 bases respectively, with 9 bases between them.